Sequencing of this TCR beta chain was carried out in a study of CD8+ T cells in alopecia areata. Whole-study findings and limits: Scalp lesions, especially in alopecia totalis/universalis, had higher clonality than normal scalp. Resident alphabeta T-cell populations of normal skin are likewise subject to sequencing in scalp samples.

After isolation, RNA underwent reverse transcription to generate cDNA as the sequencing template. Some clones are missing from TCRdb's copy, which holds only in-frame ones; the method was immunoSEQ multiplex PCR. The sample lists around 80,000 clones, 51% occurring once. There are a few counts of this clone. Its antigen is unknown. Alopecia areata patients provided lesional scalp punch biopsies and peripheral blood, both collected for the study. Investigators sorted PBMCs to obtain both CD4+ and CD8+ T cells. The sequence came from a human donor with alopecia areata. Sequenced input: NKG2D-high CD8+ T cells sorted from blood.

The CDR3 DNA reads TGCGCCAGCAGCTTGGGGGGAGACTACGAGCAGTACTTC. The encoded protein is CASSLGGDYEQYF. The V call is TRBV5-1, the J call TRBJ2-7, with D possibly being TRBD2 (5 bases). Looked up from germline, CDR1 is SGHRS and CDR2 is YFSETQ. The V end lost 0 bases, the J end lost 3 bases, and 7 bases lay between the germline ends. The CDR3 consists of 13 residues.